Included here is one T cell receptor beta chain sequence, with context. The sample originates from a study of blood T cell repertoires in COVID-19. Study context: The samples span acute and convalescent COVID-19 from the United States, Italy and Spain.

Assay used: immunoSEQ multiplex PCR; TCRdb lists only in-frame clones, some missing. Of 200,000 to 300,000 clones in the sample, 86% were seen once. V lost 3 bases and J lost 2, with 8 bases in between. The germline V gene has CDR1 DFQATT and CDR2 SNEGSKA (reference sequence). The CDR3 is 13 amino acids. The chain couples TRBV20-1 to TRBJ1-5; D call uncertain. This receptor was obtained from a man aged 80 or over with acute or convalescent COVID-19. The sequencing input was peripheral blood. The CDR3 nucleotides read TGCAGTGCTAGTACTGGTGGCAATCAGCCCCAGCATTTT. Translated, it gives CSASTGGNQPQHF.